This TCR beta chain is from a study of shared T cell receptors in the human thymus. Data came from immunoSEQ multiplex PCR; TCRdb stores just in-frame clones and leaves some out. The sample records 550,000 to 800,000 clones, 80% to 90% being singletons. This CDR3 region has 16 residues. This sample was shared with a second study, whose subject was human thymus T cells. This second report adds: Serving as donors were healthy Finnish infants, each of whom was having open corrective surgery for congenital heart defects. Resections were taken during corrective heart surgery, and the thymus tissue came from these. Overlap was high between thymic repertoires from unrelated individuals, as reported in related research.

The chain joins TRBV1 to TRBJ2-1; no check of the table's D call, TRBD2, against the DNA was made. TRBV1 is termed a pseudogene. The clonotype comes from a girl less than two years old with a congenital heart defect. Input material: thymocytes. This chain's CDR3 is CTSREGLAGGPEEQFF. The CDR3 DNA reads TGCACCAGCAGGGAGGGACTAGCGGGGGGGCCAGAAGAGCAGTTCTTC.